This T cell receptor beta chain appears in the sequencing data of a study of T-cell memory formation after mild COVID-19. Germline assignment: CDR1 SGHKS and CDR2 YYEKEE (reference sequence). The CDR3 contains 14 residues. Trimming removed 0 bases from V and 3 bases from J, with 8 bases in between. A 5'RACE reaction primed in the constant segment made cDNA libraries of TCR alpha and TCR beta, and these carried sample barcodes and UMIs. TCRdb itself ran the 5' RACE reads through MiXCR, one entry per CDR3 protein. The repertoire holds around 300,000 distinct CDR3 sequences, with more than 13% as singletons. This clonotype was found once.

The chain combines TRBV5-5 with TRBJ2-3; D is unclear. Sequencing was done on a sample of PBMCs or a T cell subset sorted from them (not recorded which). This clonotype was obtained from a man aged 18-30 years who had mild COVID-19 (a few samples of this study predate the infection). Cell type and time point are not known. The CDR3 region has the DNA TGTGCCAGCAGCTTGGGACTCGTAACAGATACGCAGTATTTT. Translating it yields CASSLGLVTDTQYF.